This T cell receptor beta chain comes out of a study of blood T cell repertoires in COVID-19. The overall study: Sites across the United States, Italy and Spain contributed samples from acute and convalescent COVID-19.

TCRdb's table, derived via immunoSEQ multiplex PCR, lists solely in-frame clones and lacks some. The sample shows fewer than 150,000 clones, 60% to 85% of them seen only once. Germline CDR1 reads SGHTA; CDR2 reads FQGTGA. The CDR3 has 17 residues. V lost 1 base and J lost 0, with 13 bases in between. V and J are TRBV7-3 and TRBJ1-3, with D unclear. The receptor comes from a man between 70 and 80 years old with acute or convalescent COVID-19. Sample: peripheral blood. The CDR3 nucleotides read TGTGCCAGCAGCTTAAGGGAGCCGGGTCACTCTGGAAACACCATATATTTT. Translating it yields CASSLREPGHSGNTIYF.